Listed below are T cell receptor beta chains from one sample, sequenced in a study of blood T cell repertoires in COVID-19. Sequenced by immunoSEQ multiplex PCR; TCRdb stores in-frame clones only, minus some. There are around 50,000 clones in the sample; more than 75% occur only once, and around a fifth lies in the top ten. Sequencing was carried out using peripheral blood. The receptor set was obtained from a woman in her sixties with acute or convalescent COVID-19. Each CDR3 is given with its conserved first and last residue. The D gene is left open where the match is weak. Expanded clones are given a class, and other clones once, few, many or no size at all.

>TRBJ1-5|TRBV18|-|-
TGTGCCAGCTCACCGGCAGGGGACAATCAGCCCCAGCATTTT
CASSPAGDNQPQHF
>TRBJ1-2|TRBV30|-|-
TGTGCCTGGAGTGTAATGGCAGCGGGACTGGCTGGCTACACCTTC
CAWSVMAAGLAGYTF
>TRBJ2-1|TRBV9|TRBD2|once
TGTGCCAGCAGCGTAGACGGAGCGGGGGTAGCTGAGCAGTTCTTC
CASSVDGAGVAEQFF
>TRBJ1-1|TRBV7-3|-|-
TGTGCCAGCAGCCCGGGGACACCGAACACTGAAGCTTTCTTT
CASSPGTPNTEAFF
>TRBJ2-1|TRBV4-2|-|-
TGTGCCAGCAGCCAAGATGAGGGGGAACGTTACAATGAGCAGTTCTTC
CASSQDEGERYNEQFF
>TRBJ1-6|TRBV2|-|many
TGTGCCAGCGGAGGGAGCGCCTATAATTCACCCCTCCACTTT
CASGGSAYNSPLHF
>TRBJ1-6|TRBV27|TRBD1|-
TGTGCCAGCAGTTTATCGTATCCCGGGACAGGTAGCTCCTATAATTCACCCCTCCACTTT
CASSLSYPGTGSSYNSPLHF
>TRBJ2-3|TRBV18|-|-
TGTGCCAGCTCTAAGAAGCGGGCATCTAGCACAGATACGCAGTATTTT
CASSKKRASSTDTQYF
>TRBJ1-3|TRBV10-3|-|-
TGTGCCATCAGTGAAGTCGGCACCATATATTTT
CAISEVGTIYF
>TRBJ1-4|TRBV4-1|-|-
TGCGCCAGCAGCCCGATGGATGCCGAGGGAGGACTGTTTTTT
CASSPMDAEGGLFF
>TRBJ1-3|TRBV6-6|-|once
TGTGCCAGCAGTCTCGCGAGCTCTGGAAACACCATATATTTT
CASSLASSGNTIYF
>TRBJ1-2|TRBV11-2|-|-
TGTGCCAGCAGCTTAGGCAGTAACGACTATGGCTACACCTTC
CASSLGSNDYGYTF
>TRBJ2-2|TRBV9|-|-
TGTGCCAGCAGCCCAGGGAGGGAGCTGTTTTTT
CASSPGRELFF
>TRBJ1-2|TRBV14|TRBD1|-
TGTGCCAGCAGCCAATCAGGGGGCGCCTACTATGGCTACACCTTC
CASSQSGGAYYGYTF
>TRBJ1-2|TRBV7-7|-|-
TGTGCCAGCAGCTTAGCCCTCTTCAGGGAGGTCGACTATGGCTACACCTTC
CASSLALFREVDYGYTF
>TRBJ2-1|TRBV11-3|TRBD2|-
TGTGCCAGCAGCGGAGAGCGGGGGGAGGAGCAGTTCTTC
CASSGERGEEQFF
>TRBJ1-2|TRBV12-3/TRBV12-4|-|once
TGTGCCAGCAGTTTAGGGGAGGGGAGTGGCTACACCTTC
CASSLGEGSGYTF
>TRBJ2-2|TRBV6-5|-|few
TGTGCCAGCGCACCGGCGGGGGCGGGGTTCGGGGAGCTGTTTTTT
CASAPAGAGFGELFF
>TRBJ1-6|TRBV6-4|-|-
TGTGCCAGCAGTGAGAACAGGGCCAAGGGTTCACCCCTCCACTTT
CASSENRAKGSPLHF
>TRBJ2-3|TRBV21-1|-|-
TGTGCCAGCAGCGCCGGGCAGGGGGATACGCAGTATTTT
CASSAGQGDTQYF
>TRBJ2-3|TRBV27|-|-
TGTGCCAGCAGTTTATCCATGGACTATTCAGCAGATACGCAGTATTTT
CASSLSMDYSADTQYF
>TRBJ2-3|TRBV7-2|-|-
TGTGCCAGCAGCTCCCCAGGGAATCGCGGGCAGTATTTT
CASSSPGNRGQYF
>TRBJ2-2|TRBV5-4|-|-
TGTGCCAGCAGCTTGGCCCTTACCGGGGAGCTGTTTTTT
CASSLALTGELFF
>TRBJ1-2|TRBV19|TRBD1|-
TGTGCCAGTTCAAATACAGGGGGCGATGGCTACACCTTC
CASSNTGGDGYTF
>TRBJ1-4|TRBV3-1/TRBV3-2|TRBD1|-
TGTGCCAGCAGCCAAGAATCAGGGGGTATAGACGAAAAACTGTTTTTT
CASSQESGGIDEKLFF
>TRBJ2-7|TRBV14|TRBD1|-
TGTGCCAGCAGCCTTGACAGGGGCGACGAGCAGTACTTC
CASSLDRGDEQYF
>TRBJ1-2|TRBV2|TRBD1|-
TGTGCCAGCAGTGAATTGGACAGGGACGACTATGGCTACACCTTC
CASSELDRDDYGYTF
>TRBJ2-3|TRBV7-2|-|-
TGTGCCAGCAGCTTTTCGTCGGGGTATACGCAGTATTTT
CASSFSSGYTQYF
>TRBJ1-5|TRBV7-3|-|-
TGTGCCAGCAGCCAACAACAGACCTATAGCAATCAGCCCCAGCATTTT
CASSQQQTYSNQPQHF
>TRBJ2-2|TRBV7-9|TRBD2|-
TGTGCCAGCAGCTCGCTCCTGGGGGGGTTAGAGCTGCCCGGGGAGCTGTTTTTT
CASSSLLGGLELPGELFF
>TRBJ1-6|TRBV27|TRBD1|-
TGTGCCAGCGGGGTGACAGGGGGCTTCAATTCACCCCTCCACTTT
CASGVTGGFNSPLHF
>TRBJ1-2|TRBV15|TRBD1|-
TGTGCCACCAGCAGAGCTTGGACAGGAGGAAGCTATGGCTACACCTTC
CATSRAWTGGSYGYTF
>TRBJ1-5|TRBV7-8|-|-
TGTGCCAGCAGCTTATCAAACAATCAGCCCCAGCATTTT
CASSLSNNQPQHF
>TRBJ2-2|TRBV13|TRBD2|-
TGTGCCAGCAGCTTAGCAGGCGGGAGAGACACCGGGGAGCTGTTTTTT
CASSLAGGRDTGELFF
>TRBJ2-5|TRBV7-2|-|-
TGTGCCAGCAGCTCGGGGGGCCTCCAAGAGACCCAGTACTTC
CASSSGGLQETQYF
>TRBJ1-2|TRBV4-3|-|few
TGCGCCAGCAGCCAACCTGACGCAGCGGATGGCTACACCTTC
CASSQPDAADGYTF
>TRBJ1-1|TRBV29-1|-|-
TGCAGCGTTGCTCAGGGTCGGGCTGAAGCTTTCTTT
CSVAQGRAEAFF
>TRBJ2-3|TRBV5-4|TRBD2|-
TGTGCCAGCAGCCCGCGCCGGGGCGGGGGGCTCATTGGTGTCACAGATACGCAGTATTTT
CASSPRRGGGLIGVTDTQYF
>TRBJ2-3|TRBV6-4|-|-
TGTGCCAGCAGCGAGACAGAGTTCACAGATACGCAGTATTTT
CASSETEFTDTQYF
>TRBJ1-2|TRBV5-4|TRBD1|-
TGTGCCAGCAGCTCAGGACAGGATGGCTACACCTTC
CASSSGQDGYTF
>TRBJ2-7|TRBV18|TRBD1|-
TGTGCCAGCTCCGCAGGGGGCTTTTCGGGGGAGCAGTACTTC
CASSAGGFSGEQYF
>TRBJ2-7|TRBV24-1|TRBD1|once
TGTGCCACCAGTGATAAAGGACAGGGGCGGAACGAGCAGTACTTC
CATSDKGQGRNEQYF